The 4 T cell receptor beta chains in this list originate from one sample, sequenced in a study of blood T cell repertoires in COVID-19. The table came from immunoSEQ multiplex PCR; TCRdb's copy has only in-frame clones and leaves some out. The sample shows 55,000 to 80,000 clones, 65% to 85% of them seen only once. Sequencing was performed on peripheral blood. These receptors were collected from a human donor in a cohort sampled during active COVID-19.

Here the CDR3 reads CASQGGSGYTEAFF. As DNA, the CDR3 is TGCGCCAGCCAGGGGGGCTCGGGCTACACTGAAGCTTTCTTT. This rearrangement joins TRBV5-1 to TRBJ1-1, with 7 nucleotides matching TRBD1. The CDR3 runs 14 residues. V lost 7 bases and J lost 3; bases outside the gene matches: 9. The germline gives CDR1 SGHRS, CDR2 YFSETQ.

The chain is built from TRBV6-1 and TRBJ1-5; the D gene is possibly TRBD1 (5 bases). V was trimmed by 1 base and J by 5 bases, leaving 9 bases between them. Germline V lookup: CDR1 MNHNS, CDR2 SASEGT. This CDR3 comprises 14 residues. CDR3 in amino acids: CASSEGGGYQPQHF. CDR3 sequence (DNA): TGTGCCAGCAGTGAAGGGGGGGGGTATCAGCCCCAGCATTTT.

The gene calls are TRBV19 and TRBJ1-3; 10 bases agree with TRBD1. Germline V CDR1 and CDR2: LNHDA, SQIVND (reference sequence). Trimming removed 3 bases from V and 0 bases from J; junction bases left unmatched: 5. This CDR3 spans 17 amino acids. CDR3 sequence (DNA): TGTGCCAGTAGTATCGGGACAGGGGTATACTCTGGAAACACCATATATTTT. Translation gives CASSIGTGVYSGNTIYF.

This chain joins TRBV7-6 and TRBJ2-3; D is ambiguous. Germline-derived CDR1 and CDR2 are SGHVS and FNYEAQ. This CDR3 is built from 15 residues. Trimming took 5 bases from V and 0 from J, leaving 12 bases between them. CDR3 in DNA: TGTGCCAGCAGCCCACTGAGTAAAAGCACAGATACGCAGTATTTT. Protein product: CASSPLSKSTDTQYF.